This T cell receptor beta chain was obtained from a study of T-cell reconstitution after alpha-beta-depleted transplantation in children. Study results and limitations: The origin of high day-60 TCRbeta diversity in some patients lay in surviving recipient T cells and thymic progenitors. As was reported, about two months after transplant, alpha-beta T cells came from several hundred expanded graft clones. From newly produced T cells came most of the T-cell counts and diversity one year after transplant.

The CDR3 runs to 12 residues. Germline loops: CDR1 MNHEY, CDR2 SVGEGT. Between the trimmed V and J ends, which lost 6 bases and 7 bases, there was a span of 9 bases. Unique molecular identifiers were incorporated when the TCRbeta library was constructed. TCRdb fed the PCR reads into MiXCR, producing one record per CDR3 protein. Of more than 200,000 distinct CDR3 sequences in the sample, about 24% are singletons; the top ten hold 4.5% to 5.5%. For this clonotype: The antigen is not known.

The rearrangement links TRBV6-2 or TRBV6-3 to TRBJ2-2; D remains unclear. The sequenced sample was PBMCs, mostly from graft donor cells, obtained 360 days after TCRalphabeta/CD19-depleted stem cell transplant. The receptor comes from a female patient between 2 and 15 years old who had a stem cell transplant for congenital amegakaryocytic thrombocytopenia, so the T cells may come from the graft donor. The CDR3, as DNA: TGTGCCAGCAGAAGGTTGTACGGGGAGCTGTTTTTT. It is translated as CASRRLYGELFF.